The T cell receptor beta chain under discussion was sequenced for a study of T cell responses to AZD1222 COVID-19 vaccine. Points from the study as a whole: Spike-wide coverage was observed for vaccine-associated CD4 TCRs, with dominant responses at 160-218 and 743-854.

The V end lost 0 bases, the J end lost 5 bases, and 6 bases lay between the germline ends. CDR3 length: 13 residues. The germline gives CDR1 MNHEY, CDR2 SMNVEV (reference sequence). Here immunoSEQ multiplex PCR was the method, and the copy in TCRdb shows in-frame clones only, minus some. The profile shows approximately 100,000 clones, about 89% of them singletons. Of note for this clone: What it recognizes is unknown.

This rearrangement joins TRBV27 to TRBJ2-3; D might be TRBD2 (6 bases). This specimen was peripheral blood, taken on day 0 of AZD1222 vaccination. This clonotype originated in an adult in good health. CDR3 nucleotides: TGTGCCAGCAGTTTATCGGGACTAGATACGCAGTATTTT. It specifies CASSLSGLDTQYF.